The rows below give T cell receptor beta chains drawn from one sample of a study of blood T cell repertoires in COVID-19. Libraries were prepared by immunoSEQ multiplex PCR; TCRdb keeps only in-frame clonotypes and omits some of them. Found here are 150,000 to 200,000 clones, 81% of them singletons; the top ten hold roughly 11%. What was sequenced was peripheral blood. The source is a human donor in a cohort sampled during active COVID-19. Both conserved end residues are trimmed from each CDR3. Where a row states a size, it is once, few, many or the class of an expanded clone; other rows omit it.

.,TRBV9,TRBJ2-1,ASSVAVGLAGDHEQF
.,TRBV29-1,TRBJ2-7,SVDRGPYEQY
.,TRBV5-6,TRBJ1-6,ASSRGGADNSPLH
.,TRBV4-3,TRBJ1-2,ASSQDGRFTGYT
.,TRBV5-1,TRBJ1-1,ASSLLGQGYVDTEAF
.,TRBV3-1/TRBV3-2,TRBJ2-7,ASSQDQNSGVYEQY
.,TRBV6-1,TRBJ2-5,ASSEASIGVETQY
.,TRBV15,TRBJ2-7,ATSSPYQDNYEQY
.,TRBV5-8,TRBJ2-2,ASSLGSLGPTGELF
.,TRBV11-2,TRBJ1-1,ASSKDRFNEAF
few,TRBV7-2,TRBJ1-6,ASSVQGANSPLH
once,TRBV27,TRBJ2-3,ASSSGGALTDTQY
.,TRBV5-1,TRBJ2-6,ASSLDIGGSGANVLT
.,TRBV3-1/TRBV3-2,TRBJ1-3,ASSPIIDSPGNTIY
.,TRBV30,TRBJ1-6,AWSSKGGSYNSPLH
.,TRBV12-3/TRBV12-4,TRBJ2-4,ASSQRGGNIQY
.,TRBV7-2,TRBJ2-3,ASSLAGSGPSTDTQY
.,TRBV5-1,TRBJ2-1,ASSYIRTGQTLYNEQF
.,TRBV7-8,TRBJ1-1,SSERGNAEAF
.,TRBV29-1,TRBJ2-5,SVDPGTGGKETQY
.,TRBV7-6,TRBJ2-5,ASSSTPTEETQY
.,TRBV5-5,TRBJ1-2,ASSYRTGGGYT
.,TRBV4-3,TRBJ2-7,ASSQDLAGDSYEQY
.,TRBV18,TRBJ1-5,ASSPGQGYSNQPQH
.,TRBV11-3,TRBJ2-1,ASSLIGGNEQF
few,TRBV11-2,TRBJ2-7,ASSERGLRDEQY
.,TRBV9,TRBJ2-1,ASTLLAGGGDEQF
.,TRBV7-6,TRBJ2-3,ASSLGVRGGATDTQY
.,TRBV14,TRBJ1-2,ASSPHLGNYGYT
medium-sized,TRBV7-9,TRBJ2-7,ASSQSPTGSSYEQY
.,TRBV5-1,TRBJ2-7,ASSLGGGYEQY
.,TRBV24-1,TRBJ2-6,ATSGGARSGANVLT
.,TRBV10-2,TRBJ2-5,ASSEYARQETQY
.,TRBV11-2,TRBJ1-1,ASSLGGGRNTEAF
.,TRBV7-8,TRBJ2-1,ASSVSGLRTNEQF
.,TRBV19,TRBJ2-1,ASSIALSSYNEQF
few,TRBV6-5,TRBJ1-1,ASRKTGGPEAF
.,TRBV18,TRBJ1-1,ASSPYGQNTEAF
.,TRBV23-1,TRBJ2-7,ASSQRTGGHEQY
.,TRBV19,TRBJ1-2,ASSIGAGTGGNYGYT
.,TRBV7-9,TRBJ2-2,ASSSDLRGLVNTGELF
few,TRBV30,TRBJ2-2,AWSVRSRTNTGELF
.,TRBV6-5,TRBJ2-3,ASRSPNTQY
once,TRBV27,TRBJ2-6,ASAAAGANVLT
.,TRBV6-5,TRBJ2-3,ASSSQSPGADTQY
.,TRBV5-8,TRBJ1-4,ASSSGQTSNEKLF
.,TRBV30,TRBJ2-7,AWSPGIAEQY
.,TRBV28,TRBJ1-5,ASSLSTGQGAYQPQH
.,TRBV10-3,TRBJ1-3,AISGGQGSGNTIY
.,TRBV27,TRBJ2-1,ATAVASGRGSNEQF
.,TRBV5-1,TRBJ1-3,ASSLPGNTIY
once,TRBV5-1,TRBJ2-7,ASSFTGPLGEQY
.,TRBV20-1,TRBJ1-1,SAPGTGEAF
.,TRBV5-1,TRBJ2-5,ASSLGAGGETQY
.,TRBV4-1,TRBJ2-3,ASSQARAGLTDTQY
.,TRBV2,TRBJ1-1,ASTTGGGNTEAF